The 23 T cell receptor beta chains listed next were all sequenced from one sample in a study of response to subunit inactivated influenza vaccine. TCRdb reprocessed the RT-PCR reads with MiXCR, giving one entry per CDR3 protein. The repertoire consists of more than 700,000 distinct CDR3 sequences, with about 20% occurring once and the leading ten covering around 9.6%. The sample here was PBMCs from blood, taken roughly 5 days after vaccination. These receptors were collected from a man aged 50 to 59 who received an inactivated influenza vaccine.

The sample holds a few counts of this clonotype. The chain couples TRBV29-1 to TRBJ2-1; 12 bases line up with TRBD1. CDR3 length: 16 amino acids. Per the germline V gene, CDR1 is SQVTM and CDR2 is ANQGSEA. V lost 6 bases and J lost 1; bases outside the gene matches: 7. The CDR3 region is CSVGTGGKRSYNEQFF. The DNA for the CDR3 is TGCAGCGTCGGGACAGGGGGCAAGCGATCCTACAATGAGCAGTTCTTC.

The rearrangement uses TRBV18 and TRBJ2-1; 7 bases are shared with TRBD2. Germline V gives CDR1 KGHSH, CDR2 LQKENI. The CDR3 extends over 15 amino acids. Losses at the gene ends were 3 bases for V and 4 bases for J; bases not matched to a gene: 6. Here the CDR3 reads CASSPGSGVYNEQFF. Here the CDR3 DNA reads TGTGCCAGCTCACCGGGAAGCGGGGTATACAATGAGCAGTTCTTC.

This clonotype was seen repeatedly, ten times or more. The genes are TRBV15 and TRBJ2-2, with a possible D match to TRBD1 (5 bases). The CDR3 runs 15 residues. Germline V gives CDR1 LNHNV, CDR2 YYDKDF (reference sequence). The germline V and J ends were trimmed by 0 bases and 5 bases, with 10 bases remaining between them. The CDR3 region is CATSRDFRETGELFF. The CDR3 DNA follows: TGTGCCACCAGCAGAGATTTCAGGGAAACCGGGGAGCTGTTTTTT.

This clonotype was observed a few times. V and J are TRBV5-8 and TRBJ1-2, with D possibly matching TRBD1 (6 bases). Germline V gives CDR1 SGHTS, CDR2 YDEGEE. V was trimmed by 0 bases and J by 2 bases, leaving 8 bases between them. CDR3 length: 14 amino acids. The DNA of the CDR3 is TGTGCCAGCAGCTTGGTGGACAGAAACTATGGCTACACCTTC. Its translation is CASSLVDRNYGYTF.

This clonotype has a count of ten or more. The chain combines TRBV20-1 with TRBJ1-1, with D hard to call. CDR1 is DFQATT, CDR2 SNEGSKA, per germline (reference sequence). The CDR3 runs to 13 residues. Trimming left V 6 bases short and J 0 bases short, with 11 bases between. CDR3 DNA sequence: TGCAGTGCAAACAGATTATTGAACACTGAAGCTTTCTTT. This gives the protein CSANRLLNTEAFF.

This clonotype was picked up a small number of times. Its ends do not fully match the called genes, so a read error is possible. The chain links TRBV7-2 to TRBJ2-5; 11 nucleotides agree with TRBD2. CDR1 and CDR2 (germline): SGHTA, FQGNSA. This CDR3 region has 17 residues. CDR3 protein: CASSPDGGLADQETQYF. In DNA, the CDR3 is TGTGCCAGCAGCCCGGACGGGGGACTAGCGGATCAAGAAACCCAGTACTTC.

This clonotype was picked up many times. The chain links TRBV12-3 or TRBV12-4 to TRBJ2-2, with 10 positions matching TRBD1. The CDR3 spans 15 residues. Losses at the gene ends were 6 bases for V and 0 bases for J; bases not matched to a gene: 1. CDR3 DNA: TGTGCCAGCAGAGGGACAGGGGCGAACACCGGGGAGCTGTTTTTT. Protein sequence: CASRGTGANTGELFF.

Here the CDR3 DNA reads TGTGCCACCAGCTTCCGTAGAGAACTTCTCTACAATGAGCAGTTCTTC. This encodes CATSFRRELLYNEQFF. The V gene is TRBV15, the J gene TRBJ2-1; the D is unclear. The CDR3 runs to 16 residues. Deletions cut 5 bases from V and 3 bases from J, with 17 bases between. Germline values: CDR1 LNHNV, CDR2 YYDKDF (reference sequence). Variable domain in full (rest from reference TRBV15 and TRBJ2-1): DAMVIQNPRYQVTQFGKPVTLSCSQTLNHNVMYWYQQKSSQAPKLLFHYYDKDFNNEADTPDNFQSRRPNTSFCFLDIRSPGLGDTAMYLCATSFRRELLYNEQFFGPGTRLTVL.

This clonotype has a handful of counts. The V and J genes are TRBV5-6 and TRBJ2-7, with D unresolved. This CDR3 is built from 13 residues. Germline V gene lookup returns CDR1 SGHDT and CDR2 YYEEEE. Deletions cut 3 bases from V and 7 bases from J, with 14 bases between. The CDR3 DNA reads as TGTGCCAGCAGCTCCTCTGCCCCCTGGGAGCAGTACTTC. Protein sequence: CASSSSAPWEQYF.

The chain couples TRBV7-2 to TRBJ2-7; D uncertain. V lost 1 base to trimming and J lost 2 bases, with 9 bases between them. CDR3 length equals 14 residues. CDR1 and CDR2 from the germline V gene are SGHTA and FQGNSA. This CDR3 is CASSLDPGPYEQYF. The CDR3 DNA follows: TGTGCCAGCAGCTTAGACCCGGGCCCCTACGAGCAGTACTTC.

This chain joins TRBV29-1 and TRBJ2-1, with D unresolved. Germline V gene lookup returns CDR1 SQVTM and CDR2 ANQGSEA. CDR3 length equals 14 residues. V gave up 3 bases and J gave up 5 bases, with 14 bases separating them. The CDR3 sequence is CSVEAVQVHNEQFF. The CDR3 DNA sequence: TGCAGCGTTGAGGCGGTGCAGGTCCACAATGAGCAGTTCTTC.

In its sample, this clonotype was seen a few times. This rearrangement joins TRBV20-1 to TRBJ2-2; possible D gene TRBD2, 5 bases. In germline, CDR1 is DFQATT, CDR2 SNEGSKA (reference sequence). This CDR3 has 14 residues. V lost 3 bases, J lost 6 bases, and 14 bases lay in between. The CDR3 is CSASRGPHAGELFF. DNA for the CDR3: TGCAGTGCTAGTCGAGGGCCACATGCCGGGGAGCTGTTTTTT.

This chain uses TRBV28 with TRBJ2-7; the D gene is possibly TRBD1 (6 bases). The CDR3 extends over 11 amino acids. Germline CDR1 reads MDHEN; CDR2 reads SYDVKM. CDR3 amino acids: CASSLGTTILV. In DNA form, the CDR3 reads TGTGCCAGCAGTCTAGGGACAACCATCCTGGTC.

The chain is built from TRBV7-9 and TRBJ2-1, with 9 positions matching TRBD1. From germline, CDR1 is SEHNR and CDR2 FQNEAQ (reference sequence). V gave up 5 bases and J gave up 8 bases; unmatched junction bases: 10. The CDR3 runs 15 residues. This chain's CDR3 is CASSPRDRAFDEQFF. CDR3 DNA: TGTGCCAGCAGCCCCCGGGACAGGGCCTTCGATGAGCAGTTCTTC.

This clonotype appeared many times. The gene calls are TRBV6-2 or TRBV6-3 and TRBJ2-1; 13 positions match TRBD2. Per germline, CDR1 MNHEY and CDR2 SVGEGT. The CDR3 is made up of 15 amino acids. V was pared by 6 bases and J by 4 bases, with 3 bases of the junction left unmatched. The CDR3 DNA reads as TGTGCCAGCAGCCGACTAGCGGGGGGTTACAATGAGCAGTTCTTC. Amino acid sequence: CASSRLAGGYNEQFF.

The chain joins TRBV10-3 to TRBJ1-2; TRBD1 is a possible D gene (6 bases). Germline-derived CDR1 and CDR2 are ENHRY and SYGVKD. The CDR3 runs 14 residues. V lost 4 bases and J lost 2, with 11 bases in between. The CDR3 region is CAISVDRLNYGYTF. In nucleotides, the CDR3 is TGTGCCATCAGTGTGGACAGACTAAACTATGGCTACACCTTC.

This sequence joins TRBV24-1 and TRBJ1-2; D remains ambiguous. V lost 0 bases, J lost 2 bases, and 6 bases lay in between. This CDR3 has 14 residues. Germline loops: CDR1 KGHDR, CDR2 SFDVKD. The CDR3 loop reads CATSDLGQNYGYTF. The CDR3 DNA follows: TGTGCCACCAGTGATTTGGGGCAGAACTATGGCTACACCTTC.

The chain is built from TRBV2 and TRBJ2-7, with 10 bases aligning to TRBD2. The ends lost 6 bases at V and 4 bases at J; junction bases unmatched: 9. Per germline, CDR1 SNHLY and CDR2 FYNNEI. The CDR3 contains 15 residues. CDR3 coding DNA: TGTGCCAGCAGGCGGAGCGGGAGGGCCGGATACGAGCAGTACTTC. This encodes CASRRSGRAGYEQYF.

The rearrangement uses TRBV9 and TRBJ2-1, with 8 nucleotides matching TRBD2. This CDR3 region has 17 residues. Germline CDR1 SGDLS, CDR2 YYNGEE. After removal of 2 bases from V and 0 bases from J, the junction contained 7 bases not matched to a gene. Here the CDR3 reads CASSVQAGASSYNEQFF. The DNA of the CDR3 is TGTGCCAGCAGCGTCCAAGCGGGAGCAAGCTCCTACAATGAGCAGTTCTTC.

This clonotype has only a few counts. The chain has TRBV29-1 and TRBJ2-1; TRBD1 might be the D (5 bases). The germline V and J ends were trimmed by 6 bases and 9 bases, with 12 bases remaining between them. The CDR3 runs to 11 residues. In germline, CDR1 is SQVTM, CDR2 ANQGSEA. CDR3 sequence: CSVARGAEQFF. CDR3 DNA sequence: TGCAGCGTCGCAAGGGGTGCTGAGCAGTTCTTC.

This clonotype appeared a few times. Written as DNA, the CDR3 is TGCAGTGCGAGGCTTAAGGTCGAGCAGTTCTTC. Translated: CSARLKVEQFF. The chain uses TRBV20-1 and TRBJ2-1; D remains ambiguous. V was shortened by 6 bases and J by 10 bases, with 13 bases between the two germline ends. The germline V gene encodes CDR1 DFQATT and CDR2 SNEGSKA (reference sequence). The CDR3 is 11 amino acids.

This CDR3 reads CASSYSWSDSSYNEQFF. The CDR3, as DNA: TGTGCCAGCAGTTACTCGTGGTCCGACAGCTCCTACAATGAGCAGTTCTTC. The genes are TRBV6-5 and TRBJ2-1; a possible D gene is TRBD1 (5 bases). Germline-derived CDR1 and CDR2 are MNHEY and SVGAGI. The CDR3 has 17 residues. The V and J ends lost 0 bases and 0 bases respectively, with 12 bases between them.

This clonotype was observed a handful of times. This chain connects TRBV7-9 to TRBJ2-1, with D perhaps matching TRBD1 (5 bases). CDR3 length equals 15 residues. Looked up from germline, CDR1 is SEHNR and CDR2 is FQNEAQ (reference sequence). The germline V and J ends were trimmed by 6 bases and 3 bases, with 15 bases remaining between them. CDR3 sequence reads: CASRAGARLYNEQFF. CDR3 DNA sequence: TGTGCCAGCAGGGCTGGGGCTAGGCTCTACAATGAGCAGTTCTTC.